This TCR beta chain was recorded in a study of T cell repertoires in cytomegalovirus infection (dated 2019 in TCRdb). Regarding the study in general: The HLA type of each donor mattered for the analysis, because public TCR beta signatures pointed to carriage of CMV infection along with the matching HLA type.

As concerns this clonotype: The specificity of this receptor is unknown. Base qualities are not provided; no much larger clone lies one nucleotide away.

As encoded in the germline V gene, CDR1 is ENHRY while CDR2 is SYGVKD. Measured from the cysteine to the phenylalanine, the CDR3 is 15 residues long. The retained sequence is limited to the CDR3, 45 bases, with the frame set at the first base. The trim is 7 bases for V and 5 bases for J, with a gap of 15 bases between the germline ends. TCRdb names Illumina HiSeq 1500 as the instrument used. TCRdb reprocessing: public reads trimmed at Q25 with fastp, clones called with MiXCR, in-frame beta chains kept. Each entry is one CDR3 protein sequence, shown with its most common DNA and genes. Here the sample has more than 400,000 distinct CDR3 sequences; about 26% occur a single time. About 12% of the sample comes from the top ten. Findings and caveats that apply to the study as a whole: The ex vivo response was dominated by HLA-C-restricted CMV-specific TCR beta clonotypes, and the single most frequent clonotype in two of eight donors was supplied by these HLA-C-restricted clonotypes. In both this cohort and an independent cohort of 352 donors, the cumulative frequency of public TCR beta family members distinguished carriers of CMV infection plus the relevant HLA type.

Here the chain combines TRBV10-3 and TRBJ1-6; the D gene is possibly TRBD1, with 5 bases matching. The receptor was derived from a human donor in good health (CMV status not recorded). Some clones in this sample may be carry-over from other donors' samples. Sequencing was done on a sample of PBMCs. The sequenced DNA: TGTGCCATCATGGGCGCGGGGACGGATAATTCACCCCTCCACTTT. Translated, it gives CAIMGAGTDNSPLHF.